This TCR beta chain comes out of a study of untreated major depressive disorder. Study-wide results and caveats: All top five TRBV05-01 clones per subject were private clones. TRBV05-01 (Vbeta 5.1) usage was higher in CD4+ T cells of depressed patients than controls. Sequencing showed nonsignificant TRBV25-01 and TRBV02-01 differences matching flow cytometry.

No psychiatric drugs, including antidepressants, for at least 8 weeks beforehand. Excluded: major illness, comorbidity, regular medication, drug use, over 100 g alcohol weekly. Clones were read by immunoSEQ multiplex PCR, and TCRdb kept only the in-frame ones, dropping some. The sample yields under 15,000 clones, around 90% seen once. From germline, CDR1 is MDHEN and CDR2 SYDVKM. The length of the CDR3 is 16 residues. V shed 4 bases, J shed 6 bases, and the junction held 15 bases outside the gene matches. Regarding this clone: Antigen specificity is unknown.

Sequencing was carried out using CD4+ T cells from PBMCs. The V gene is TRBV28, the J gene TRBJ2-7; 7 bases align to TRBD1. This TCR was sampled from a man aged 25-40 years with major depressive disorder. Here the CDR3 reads CASSSTGLGRVGEQYF. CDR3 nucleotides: TGTGCCAGCAGTTCGACAGGGCTTGGTAGAGTGGGCGAGCAGTACTTC.